The present T cell receptor beta chain was sequenced within a study of CD8 T cells in ankylosing spondylitis. Study findings and constraints: Some motif variants had been reported before (in reactive arthritis synovial fluid and blood). Ankylosing spondylitis blood appeared to be characterized by a TCR beta motif of about 8 highly homologous variants. From matched ankylosing spondylitis synovial fluid, disease-linked clones were reportedly recovered at significantly enriched levels.

This clonotype was recorded many times. The antigen remains undetermined. The CDR3 spans 13 residues. V lost 4 bases and J 3 bases, leaving 6 bases between the germline ends. Germline loops: CDR1 KGHDR, CDR2 SFDVKD. With molecular barcodes, quantitative 5'-RACE was used to make the TCR beta libraries. TCRdb re-derived calls from the 5' RACE reads in MiXCR, one entry per CDR3 protein. The sample holds 31,000 or so distinct CDR3 sequences, more than 30% seen once. Sequencing was carried out using synovial fluid, either unsorted or a sorted T cell fraction (not recorded which). The gene calls are TRBV24-1 and TRBJ2-1; D may be TRBD1 (5 bases). The clonotype comes from a male donor with ankylosing spondylitis. Here the CDR3 reads CATSEGRYNEQFF. The CDR3 DNA sequence: TGTGCCACCAGTGAGGGGCGCTACAATGAGCAGTTCTTC.